Sequencing of this T cell receptor beta chain was carried out in a study of CD8+CD57+ T cells in acquired aplastic anemia. At the level of the study: Sorted CD4+ and CD8+ cells gave an average of around 3.3 ug of DNA. Mean read depth for CD4+ cells from healthy donors was about 9.9 million.

Both TCR beta VDJ combination and CDR3 sequence profiling were carried out. Genomic DNA was the template for this profiling. TCRdb re-called the reads through MiXCR, storing one row per CDR3 protein. Of roughly 150,000 distinct CDR3 sequences detected, around 45% appear once; the ten largest clones hold about 1.1%. J gave up 6 bases and V 2 bases, and 5 bases lay outside the gene matches. CDR1 MNHEY and CDR2 SVGAGI come from the germline V gene. This CDR3 has 15 residues. The J gene is TRBJ2-7, the V gene TRBV6-5; 12 bases align to TRBD2. Material for sequencing was sorted CD4+, CD8+, or CD8+CD57+ T cells (not recorded which) from PBMCs. This receptor was obtained from a human donor in good health. The CDR3 is CASSYRLAGASEQYF. CDR3 nucleotides: TGTGCCAGCAGTTACCGACTAGCGGGGGCCTCCGAGCAGTACTTC.